The sequence of this T cell receptor (beta chain) was determined in a study of blood T cell repertoires in COVID-19. The CDR3 contains 15 residues. Unmatched junction bases numbered 8, after V lost 4 bases and J lost 5 bases. Germline V gives CDR1 MDHEN, CDR2 SYDVKM. The method was immunoSEQ multiplex PCR; TCRdb's version includes in-frame clones alone and lacks a portion of them. This table has under 150,000 clones, 85% appearing once. The source material was peripheral blood. The V and J genes are TRBV28 and TRBJ2-1, with 7 bases fitting TRBD1. This sequence originates from a man older than 75 with acute or convalescent COVID-19. The CDR3 loop is CASSSIGTADNEQFF. DNA for the CDR3: TGTGCCAGCAGTTCGATCGGGACAGCGGACAATGAGCAGTTCTTC.